This T cell receptor (beta chain) comes out of a study of control samples from healthy donors and cancer patients. Repertoires were generated with immunoSEQ multiplex PCR, while TCRdb's copy carries only in-frame clones and drops some. This sample has about 150,000 clones, with 85% to 95% found just once. The ends were cut back, 8 bases at V and 4 bases at J, with 12 bases in the middle. The CDR3 has 13 residues. The germline V gene encodes CDR1 WSHSY and CDR2 SAAADI. Sample: blood. V and J are TRBV10-2 and TRBJ1-5; D remains unclear. This receptor was taken from a man in his forties in good health. CDR3 amino acids: CASSDLGNQPQHF. The CDR3 region has the DNA TGCGCCAGCTCCGACCTGGGGAATCAGCCCCAGCATTTT.